This section outlines one TCR beta chain sequence together with its context. Its matching antigen is unknown. CDR1 and CDR2 (germline): LGHNA, YSLEER. The CDR3 contains 14 residues. The V and J ends lost 3 bases and 0 bases, in that order; junction bases with no gene match: 1. This entry is derived from a study of T cells in localized non-small cell lung cancer. Study-wide results and limits: Of the top 100 tumor clones, median around 50 were in adjacent lung, 25 to 35 among its top 100. Uninvolved neighboring lung showed the greatest T cell clonality, exceeding tumor. Sequencing was limited to one tumor region, leaving the possibility of heterogeneity open. An association was observed between higher blood T cell density and longer overall survival.

Data came from immunoSEQ multiplex PCR; TCRdb stores just in-frame clones and leaves some out. The sample shows roughly 30,000 clones, about nine tenths of them seen only once. The source of this sequence is a woman aged 35 to 69 with stage I lung adenocarcinoma. The sequencing used peripheral blood, collected before any cancer treatment. The rearrangement uses TRBV4-3 and TRBJ1-1; 7 nucleotides agree with TRBD1. The CDR3 is CASSQTGLNTEAFF. The CDR3 DNA sequence: TGCGCCAGCAGCCAGACAGGGTTGAACACTGAAGCTTTCTTT.